This entry is about one T cell receptor (beta chain). What it recognizes is unknown. The data originate from a study of cytomegalovirus exposure and HLA in healthy donors. Whole-study findings and limits: Later analysis associated a missense DCLRE1C variant with TCR beta V- and J-gene trimming. A classifier reportedly called cytomegalovirus status with high sensitivity and specificity.

Vbeta (60) and Jbeta (13) primers were used in the PCR. TCRdb's copy holds only in-frame clones and misses some; the assay was immunoSEQ multiplex PCR. Here the sample table reports about 120,000 clones. The sequenced material came from PBMCs. The TCR originated in a young man in good health and CMV-seronegative.

This CDR3 is CASSSDGGAETQYF. In DNA form, the CDR3 reads TGTGCCAGCAGCTCAGATGGGGGCGCGGAGACCCAGTACTTC. The gene calls are TRBV9 and TRBJ2-5; D perhaps matches TRBD1 (6 bases). This CDR3 is 14 amino acids long. Trimming cost V 4 bases and J 5 bases, with 15 bases left between them. Germline V CDR1 and CDR2: SGDLS, YYNGEE.